These 8 T cell receptor beta chains were all obtained from the same sample, sequenced in a study of T-cell reconstitution after alpha-beta-depleted transplantation in children. A TCRbeta library incorporating unique molecular identifiers was prepared. Via MiXCR, TCRdb re-called the PCR reads, giving one row per CDR3 protein. The sample yields almost 500,000 distinct CDR3 sequences, under 15% seen once. The sequencing used PBMCs from the stem cell graft donor, collected from the stem cell graft. These receptors were taken from a human donor who donated a stem cell graft to a child with combined immunodeficiency.

V usage is TRBV5-6 and J usage is TRBJ1-4; D ambiguous. This CDR3 region has 12 residues. V was pared by 3 bases and J by 9 bases, with 9 bases between. CDR1 and CDR2 from the germline V gene are SGHDT and YYEEEE. The CDR3 here is CASSSSPKKLFF. The CDR3 DNA sequence: TGTGCCAGCAGCTCCAGCCCGAAAAAACTGTTTTTT.

This clonotype came up many times. This chain joins TRBV6-2 or TRBV6-3 and TRBJ1-1; TRBD1 aligns across 7 bases. The CDR3 extends over 19 amino acids. J gave up 7 bases and V 2 bases, and 22 bases lay outside the gene matches. Germline V gives CDR1 MNHEY, CDR2 SVGEGT. CDR3 protein: CASSYHLGRKGTAGLEAFF. The CDR3 DNA reads as TGTGCCAGCAGTTACCACCTCGGGCGTAAGGGGACAGCCGGGCTTGAAGCTTTCTTT.

The V call is TRBV2, the J call TRBJ1-5; D perhaps matches TRBD1 (5 bases). V was shortened by 7 bases and J by 9 bases, with 13 bases between the two germline ends. Germline lookup yields CDR1 SNHLY and CDR2 FYNNEI. This CDR3 has 12 residues. CDR3 loop: CASTQGDGPQHF. The CDR3 DNA is TGTGCCAGCACCCAAGGGGATGGGCCCCAGCATTTT.

This clonotype was observed many times. The chain is built from TRBV6-1 and TRBJ1-1; D gene uncertain. The CDR3 has 13 amino acids. From germline, CDR1 is MNHNS and CDR2 SASEGT. V was clipped by 7 bases and J by 1 base, with 10 bases between them. DNA for the CDR3: TGTGCCAGCACCCGGCGGGCGAACACTGAAGCTTTCTTT. It yields the protein CASTRRANTEAFF.

In regard to this clonotype: Given a much more abundant clone one base away, this may be a read error. The V and J genes are TRBV7-9 and TRBJ1-1; 9 positions agree with TRBD1. Looked up from germline, CDR1 is SEHNR and CDR2 is FQNEAQ (reference sequence). This CDR3 region has 14 residues. The CDR3 DNA is TGTACCAGCAGCTCACAGGGGGCGAACACTGAAGCTTTCTTT. It yields the protein CTSSSQGANTEAFF. Based on the CDR3 plus reference TRBV7-9 and TRBJ1-1, the full variable domain is DTGVSQNPRHKITKRGQNVTFRCDPISEHNRLYWYRQTLGQGPEFLTYFQNEAQLEKSRLLSDRFSAERPKGSFSTLEIQRTEQGDSAMYLCTSSSQGANTEAFFGQGTRLTVV.

The V gene is TRBV5-5, the J gene TRBJ2-7, with a tentative D call TRBD1 (6 bases). V lost 3 bases, J lost 6 bases, and 13 bases lay in between. There are 13 residues in the CDR3. CDR1 SGHKS and CDR2 YYEKEE come from the germline V gene (reference sequence). DNA of the CDR3: TGTGCCAGCAGCTCCTGGTTGGGGGCCGAGCAGTACTTC. Protein sequence: CASSSWLGAEQYF. The full variable domain, completed using reference TRBV5-5 and TRBJ2-7, is DAGVTQSPTHLIKTRGQQVTLRCSPISGHKSVSWYQQVLGQGPQFIFQYYEKEERGRGNFPDRFSARQFPNYSSELNVNALLLGDSALYLCASSSWLGAEQYFGPGTRLTVT.

This clonotype appeared a few times. The rearrangement uses TRBV6-2 or TRBV6-3 and TRBJ2-3; the D is unclear. CDR3 length: 15 amino acids. Germline CDR1 MNHEY, CDR2 SVGEGT. Trimming shortened V by 2 bases and J by 2 bases, and 11 bases separated the two germline ends. The CDR3 protein is CASSYGLLSTDTQYF. CDR3 DNA: TGTGCCAGCAGTTACGGCCTACTCTCCACAGATACGCAGTATTTT.

The chain has TRBV5-5 and TRBJ1-6; no firm D call. V gave up 4 bases and J gave up 15 bases, with 14 bases separating them. This CDR3 is 12 amino acids long. The V gene's germline CDR1 is SGHKS and CDR2 YYEKEE (reference sequence). CDR3 sequence reads: CASSADPPHLHF. The CDR3 DNA follows: TGTGCCAGCAGCGCGGACCCTCCTCACCTCCACTTT.